Each of the 3 T cell receptor beta chains below was sequenced from the same sample in a study of lymphopenia after photon versus proton radiotherapy. Some clones are missing from TCRdb's copy, which holds only in-frame ones; the method was immunoSEQ multiplex PCR. This sample has 37,000 or so clones; more than 75% occur once, and the top ten carry about 2.9%. Source: peripheral blood, taken from a patient treated with photon-based radiotherapy. The receptors were sampled from a man aged 50 to 59 with gastric cancer.

The rearrangement joins TRBV5-1 to TRBJ1-1, with TRBD1 as a possible D gene (5 bases). The CDR3 has 16 residues. Per germline, CDR1 SGHRS and CDR2 YFSETQ. Trimming stripped 3 bases from V and 0 bases from J, with 15 bases between. The chain's CDR3 is CASSSGDQRLNTEAFF. CDR3 sequence (DNA): TGCGCCAGCAGCTCGGGGGATCAAAGGTTGAACACTGAAGCTTTCTTT.

This clone was detected once. The chain uses TRBV10-3 and TRBJ2-1; D perhaps matches TRBD1 (6 bases). Germline V gives CDR1 ENHRY, CDR2 SYGVKD. The CDR3 extends over 14 amino acids. Trimming removed 3 bases from V and 9 bases from J, with 15 bases in between. CDR3 DNA sequence: TGTGCCATCAGTGATTCCCAGGGGTCCATTGAGCAGTTCTTC. Translating it yields CAISDSQGSIEQFF.

The J gene is TRBJ2-1, the V gene TRBV2; 7 nucleotides line up with TRBD2. The germline gives CDR1 SNHLY, CDR2 FYNNEI. The CDR3 contains 15 residues. After removal of 6 bases from V and 1 base from J, the junction contained 6 bases not matched to a gene. The CDR3 nucleotides read TGTGCCAGCAGGGGGAGCGGGATTTCCTACAATGAGCAGTTCTTC. Translating it yields CASRGSGISYNEQFF.